This passage covers 4 T cell receptor beta chains from one sample sequenced in a study of T cell repertoires in cytomegalovirus infection. A single record per CDR3 protein comes from TCRdb applying MiXCR to the reads. Of about 740,000 distinct CDR3 sequences listed, 35% are singletons. Input material: PBMCs. Source of these receptors: a human donor in good health (CMV status not recorded). Some clones in this sample may be carry-over from other donors' samples.

This clonotype was seen a few times. V and J are TRBV29-1 and TRBJ2-3; D is uncertain. The CDR3 is 10 residues long. The V gene lost 8 bases and the J gene lost 6 bases, with 9 bases spanning the gap. CDR1 is SQVTM, CDR2 ANQGSEA, per germline. CDR3 in amino acids: CSSLWDTQYF. In nucleotides, the CDR3 is TGCAGCTCCCTGTGGGATACGCAGTATTTT.

This clonotype has at least ten counts. The rearrangement uses TRBV7-2 and TRBJ1-3; TRBD1 matches 9 bases. Germline V CDR1 and CDR2: SGHTA, FQGNSA. CDR3 length: 16 amino acids. Trimming cost V 7 bases and J 0 bases; bases outside gene matches: 7. The CDR3 is CASTQPGQGSGNTIYF. The CDR3 DNA sequence: TGTGCCAGCACCCAGCCGGGACAGGGCTCTGGAAACACCATATATTTT.

This chain joins TRBV25-1 and TRBJ1-5; tentative D call: TRBD1 (6 bases). The V end lost 2 bases, the J end lost 8 bases, and 13 bases lay between the germline ends. CDR1 is MGHDK, CDR2 SYGVNS, per germline. This CDR3 is built from 14 residues. DNA for the CDR3: TGTGCCAGCAGTGAAAGGGGCAGGGGCAAGCCCCAGCATTTT. The encoded protein is CASSERGRGKPQHF.

As concerns this clonotype: This likely stems from a read error, as it lies one base from a far larger clone. This chain links TRBV7-2 with TRBJ1-5, with a tentative D call TRBD1 (5 bases). Germline V gene lookup returns CDR1 SGHTA and CDR2 FQGNSA. This CDR3 is built from 14 residues. The CDR3 sequence: CASSLARGNQHQHF. The CDR3 DNA sequence: TGTGCCAGCAGCTTAGCGCGGGGCAATCAGCACCAGCATTTT.